These T cell receptor beta chains were read from a single sample in a study of early stage breast cancer tumors. Assay: immunoSEQ multiplex PCR; the TCRdb copy retains only in-frame clones and omits some. The sample includes some 75,000 clones, approximately 79% seen only once; the top ten take roughly 3.5%. Material: blood. The receptors derive from a person aged 55 to 70 with breast cancer. The CDR3 runs from the conserved cysteine through the conserved F or W. A D gene is named only where the DNA matches it firmly. Clone size is given for some rows only: seen once, a few or many times, or a class if the clone is expanded.

>.|.|TRBJ1-3|TRBV6-5
TGTGCCAGCAGGGGCAGTGGAAACACCATATATTTT
CASRGSGNTIYF
>TRBD1|once|TRBJ1-3|TRBV4-1
TGCGCCAGCAGCCACGGGGACAGCCTTCCCTCTGGAAACACCATATATTTT
CASSHGDSLPSGNTIYF
>.|.|TRBJ2-3|TRBV4-1
TGCGCCAGCAGCCAACCAGGGGCTCGGGATACGCAGTATTTT
CASSQPGARDTQYF
>.|.|TRBJ2-1|TRBV6-1
TGTGCCAGCAGTTCGGGGGAATCCTACAATGAGCAGTTCTTC
CASSSGESYNEQFF
>.|.|TRBJ2-1|TRBV27
TGTGCCAGCAGTTCAGTGGACAGCGACAATGAGCAGTTCTTC
CASSSVDSDNEQFF
>.|.|TRBJ2-7|TRBV28
TGTGCCAGCACTCGCGGGGTCGGGTACGAGCAGTACTTC
CASTRGVGYEQYF
>.|.|TRBJ2-7|TRBV5-1
TGCGCCAGCAGCTTACGGACCTTCTACGAGCAGTACTTC
CASSLRTFYEQYF
>.|.|TRBJ2-4|TRBV27
TGTGCCAGCAGTGCCTATGAGGGGGGCCTTCAGTACTTC
CASSAYEGGLQYF
>.|.|TRBJ1-2|TRBV29-1
TGCAGCGTCGAGGACAGTTCCTATGGCTACACCTTC
CSVEDSSYGYTF
>TRBD1|.|TRBJ1-6|TRBV27
TGTGCCAGCAGTTCCGGGACAGGGCTTAATTCACCCCTCCACTTT
CASSSGTGLNSPLHF
>.|.|TRBJ2-5|TRBV6-6
TGTGCCAGCAGTCGGGACGCAGAGACCCAGTACTTC
CASSRDAETQYF
>TRBD2|.|TRBJ2-1|TRBV5-4
TGTGCCAGCAGTACTAGCGGAGTCTATTACAATGAGCAGTTCTTC
CASSTSGVYYNEQFF